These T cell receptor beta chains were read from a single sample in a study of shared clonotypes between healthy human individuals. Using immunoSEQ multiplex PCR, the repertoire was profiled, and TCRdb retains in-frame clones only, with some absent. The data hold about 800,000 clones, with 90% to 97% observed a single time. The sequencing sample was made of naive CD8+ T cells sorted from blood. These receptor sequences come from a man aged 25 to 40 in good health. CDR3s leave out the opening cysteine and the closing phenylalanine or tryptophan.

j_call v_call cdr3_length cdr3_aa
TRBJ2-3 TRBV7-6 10 ASSSLPDTQY
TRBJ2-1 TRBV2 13 ASIGSGKTYNEQF
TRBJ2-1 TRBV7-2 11 ASSLVFNNEQF
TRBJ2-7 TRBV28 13 ASSPPTGTRYEQY
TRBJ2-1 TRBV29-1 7 SVEPEQF
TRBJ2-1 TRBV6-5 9 ATRLGNEQF
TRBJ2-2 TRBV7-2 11 ASSWGNTGELF
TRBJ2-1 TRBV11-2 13 ASSLVFRLGDEQF
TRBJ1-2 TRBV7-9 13 ASSNVSPDLYGYT
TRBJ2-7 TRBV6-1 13 ASSEISGTPYEQY
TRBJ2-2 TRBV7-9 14 ASSPNSGRNTGELF
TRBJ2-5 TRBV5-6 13 ASSLAFSRFETQY
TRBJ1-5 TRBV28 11 ASSFEGWKPQH
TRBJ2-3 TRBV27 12 ASSPQGPTDTQY
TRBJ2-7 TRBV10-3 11 AIRTTITYEQY
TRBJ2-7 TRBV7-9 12 ASSPGTSLSEQY
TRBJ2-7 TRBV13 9 ASSFVDEQY
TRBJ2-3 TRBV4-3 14 ASSQEAGPRTDTQY
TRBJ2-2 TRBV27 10 ASRVTSGELF
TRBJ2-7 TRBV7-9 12 ASSPSSGRYEQY
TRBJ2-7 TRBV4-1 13 ASSHPGQATYEQY
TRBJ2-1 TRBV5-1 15 ASSLAPSGVSYNEQF
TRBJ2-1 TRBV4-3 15 ASSQDGLAGGRNEQF
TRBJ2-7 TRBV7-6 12 ASSLESRAYEQY
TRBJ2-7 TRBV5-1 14 ASSPPPGPAQGEQY
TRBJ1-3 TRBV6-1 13 ASRPGQGLGNTIY
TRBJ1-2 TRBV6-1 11 ASGWDGAYGYT
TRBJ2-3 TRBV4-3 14 ASSPLAGPVADTQY
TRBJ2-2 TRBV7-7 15 ASSSGTSGSNTGELF
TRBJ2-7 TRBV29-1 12 SVGVGTAGYEQY
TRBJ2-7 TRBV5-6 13 ASSFLRDLNYEQY
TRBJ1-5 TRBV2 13 ASSSGTDSNQPQH
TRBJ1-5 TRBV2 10 ASRSYNQPQH
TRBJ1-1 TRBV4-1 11 ASSPPGGREAF
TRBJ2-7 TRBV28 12 ASSTGLDGYEQY
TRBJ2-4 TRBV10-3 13 AISEKGLALGIQY
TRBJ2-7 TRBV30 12 ACTTGTGSDEQY
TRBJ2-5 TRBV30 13 AWSLIGLVGETQY
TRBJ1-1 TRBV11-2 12 ASSLNPTSQRAF
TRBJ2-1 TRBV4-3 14 ASSQEAGRRLNEQF
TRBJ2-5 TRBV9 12 ASSVGGGYETQY
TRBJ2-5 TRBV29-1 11 SVEVEVQETQY
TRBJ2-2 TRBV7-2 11 ASSLVTSGELF
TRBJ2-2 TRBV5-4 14 ASSPSGPVNTGELF
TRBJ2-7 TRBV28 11 ASSSLLDYEQY